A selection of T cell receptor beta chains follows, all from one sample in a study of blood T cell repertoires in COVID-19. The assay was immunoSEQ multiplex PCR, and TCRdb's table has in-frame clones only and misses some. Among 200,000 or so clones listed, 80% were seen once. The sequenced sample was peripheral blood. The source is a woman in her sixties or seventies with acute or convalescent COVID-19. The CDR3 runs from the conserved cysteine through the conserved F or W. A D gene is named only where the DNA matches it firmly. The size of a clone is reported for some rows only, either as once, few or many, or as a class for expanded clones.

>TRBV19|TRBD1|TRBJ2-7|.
CASSLPGQGREQYF
TGTGCCAGTAGTCTACCGGGACAGGGCCGCGAGCAGTACTTC
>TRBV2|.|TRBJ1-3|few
CASSERGSGNTIYF
TGTGCCAGCAGTGAACGGGGCTCTGGAAACACCATATATTTT
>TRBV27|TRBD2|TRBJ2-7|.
CASKSGAGGEQYF
TGTGCCAGCAAGTCAGGAGCGGGAGGGGAGCAGTACTTC
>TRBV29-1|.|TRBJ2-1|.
CSVDRQGFNEQFF
TGCAGCGTTGACAGGCAGGGGTTCAATGAGCAGTTCTTC
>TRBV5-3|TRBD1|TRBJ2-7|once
CARRPTGTVFEQYF
TGTGCCAGAAGGCCGACAGGGACCGTGTTCGAGCAGTACTTC
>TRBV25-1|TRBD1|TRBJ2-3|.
CASSDAGQGSTDTQYF
TGTGCCAGCAGTGACGCCGGACAGGGGAGCACAGATACGCAGTATTTT
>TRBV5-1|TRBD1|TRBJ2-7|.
CASRRQGAYEQYF
TGCGCCAGCAGAAGACAGGGGGCCTACGAGCAGTACTTC
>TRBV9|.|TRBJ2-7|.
CASSVASPNYEQYF
TGTGCCAGCAGCGTAGCAAGCCCCAACTACGAGCAGTACTTC
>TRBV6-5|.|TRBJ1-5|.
CASSTGLLSSQPQHF
TGTGCCAGCAGTACCGGACTGCTCAGCAGCCAGCCCCAGCATTTT
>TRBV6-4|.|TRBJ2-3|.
CASSPQGPTDTQYF
TGTGCCAGCAGCCCCCAGGGCCCCACAGATACGCAGTATTTT
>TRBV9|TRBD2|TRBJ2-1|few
CASSREGSYNEQFF
TGTGCCAGCAGCCGGGAGGGTTCCTACAATGAGCAGTTCTTC
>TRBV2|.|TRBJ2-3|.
CASSARTGGGTDTQYF
TGTGCCAGCAGCGCCCGGACAGGCGGGGGCACAGATACGCAGTATTTT
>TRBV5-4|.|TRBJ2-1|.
CASSLGETSYNEQFF
TGTGCCAGCAGCTTGGGGGAGACCTCCTACAATGAGCAGTTCTTC
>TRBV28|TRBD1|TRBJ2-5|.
CASSLRQGLETQYF
TGTGCCAGCAGTCTCAGACAGGGGCTAGAGACCCAGTACTTC
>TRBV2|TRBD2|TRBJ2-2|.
CASSDGTTGELFF
TGTGCCAGCAGTGATGGGACTACTGGGGAGCTGTTTTTT
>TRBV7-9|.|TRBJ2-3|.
CASSEPGTGNTDTQYF
TGTGCCAGCAGCGAGCCAGGAACAGGGAACACAGATACGCAGTATTTT
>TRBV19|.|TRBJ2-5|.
CASSVGGEETQYF
TGTGCCAGTAGTGTTGGCGGTGAAGAGACCCAGTACTTC
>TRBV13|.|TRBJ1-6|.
CASSSGGSSYNSPLHF
TGTGCCAGCAGCTCGGGAGGGAGCTCCTATAATTCACCCCTCCACTTT
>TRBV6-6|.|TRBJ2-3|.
CASKHRGREGTDTQYF
TGTGCCAGCAAACATCGCGGGCGGGAAGGCACAGATACGCAGTATTTT
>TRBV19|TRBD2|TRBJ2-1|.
CASSSPGLALTYNEQFF
TGTGCCAGTAGTTCTCCGGGACTAGCTTTAACCTACAATGAGCAGTTCTTC
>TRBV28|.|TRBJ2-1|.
CASSFIEVNEQFF
TGTGCCAGCAGTTTTATAGAAGTCAATGAGCAGTTCTTC
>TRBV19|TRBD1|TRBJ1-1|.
CASSAPTGTNTEAFF
TGTGCCAGTAGTGCCCCGACAGGGACGAACACTGAAGCTTTCTTT
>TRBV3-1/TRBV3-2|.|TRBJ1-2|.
CASSQDGQGGYGYTF
TGTGCCAGCAGCCAAGATGGGCAGGGAGGCTATGGCTACACCTTC
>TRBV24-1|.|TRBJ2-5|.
CATSDAETGRETQYF
TGTGCCACCAGTGACGCCGAGACAGGGAGGGAGACCCAGTACTTC
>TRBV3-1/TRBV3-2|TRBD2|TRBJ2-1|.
CASSQEASGSVFYNEQFF
TGTGCCAGCAGCCAGGAAGCTAGCGGGAGTGTGTTTTACAATGAGCAGTTCTTC
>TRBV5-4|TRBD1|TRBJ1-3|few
CASSPSGTGRSGNTIYF
TGTGCCAGCAGCCCCTCCGGGACAGGGCGCTCTGGAAACACCATATATTTT
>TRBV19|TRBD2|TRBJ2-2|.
CASTPGGLAVNTGELFF
TGTGCCAGTACCCCGGGGGGACTAGCGGTGAACACCGGGGAGCTGTTTTTT
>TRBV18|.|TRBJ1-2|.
CASSPRQEDGYTF
TGTGCCAGCTCACCCCGACAGGAGGATGGCTACACCTTC
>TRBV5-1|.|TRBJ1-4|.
CASSLHPRDEKLFF
TGCGCCAGCAGCTTACATCCCCGGGATGAAAAACTGTTTTTT
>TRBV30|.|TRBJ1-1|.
CAWTGYLNTEAFF
TGTGCCTGGACAGGGTATCTAAACACTGAAGCTTTCTTT
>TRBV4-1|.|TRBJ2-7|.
CASSSRGYSYEQYF
TGCGCCAGCAGTTCCAGGGGATACTCCTACGAGCAGTACTTC
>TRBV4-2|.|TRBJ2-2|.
CASSQLLQGETGELFF
TGTGCCAGCAGCCAGTTATTACAGGGAGAAACCGGGGAGCTGTTTTTT
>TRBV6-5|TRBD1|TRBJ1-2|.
CASTPGQGAYGYTF
TGTGCCAGCACCCCGGGACAGGGGGCCTATGGCTACACCTTC
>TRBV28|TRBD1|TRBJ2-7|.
CASSSRTGPYEQYF
TGTGCCAGCAGTTCTAGGACAGGGCCCTACGAGCAGTACTTC
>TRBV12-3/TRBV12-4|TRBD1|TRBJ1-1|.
CASSTGGNTEAFF
TGTGCCAGCAGCACAGGGGGGAACACTGAAGCTTTCTTT
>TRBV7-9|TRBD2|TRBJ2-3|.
CASSLTSGSARLDTQYF
TGTGCCAGCAGCTTAACTAGCGGGAGTGCGCGGCTAGATACGCAGTATTTT
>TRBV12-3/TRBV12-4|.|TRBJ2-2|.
CASTFGPRELFF
TGTGCCAGCACCTTTGGGCCACGGGAGCTGTTTTTT
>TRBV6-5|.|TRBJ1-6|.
CASSYGRGEDSPLHF
TGTGCCAGCAGTTACGGCAGGGGCGAGGATTCACCCCTCCACTTT
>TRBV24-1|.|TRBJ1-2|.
CATSDLSRQNGYTF
TGTGCCACCAGTGATTTGTCTCGACAGAATGGCTACACCTTC
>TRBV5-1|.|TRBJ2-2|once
CASSFGDTHTGELFF
TGCGCCAGCAGCTTCGGGGACACGCACACCGGGGAGCTGTTTTTT
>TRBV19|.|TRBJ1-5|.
CASSLGGSPQPQHF
TGTGCCAGTAGTCTCGGGGGGAGTCCCCAGCCCCAGCATTTT